These 29 T cell receptor beta chains were all obtained from the same sample, sequenced in a study of blood T cell repertoires in COVID-19. This table comes from immunoSEQ multiplex PCR, and its TCRdb copy is limited to in-frame clones, with some not included. This table has 200,000 to 250,000 clones, under 85% appearing once. Sample: peripheral blood. The receptors stem from a young woman with COVID-19, enrolled during active disease.

J is TRBJ2-3 and V is TRBV7-9; 7 bases align to TRBD2. Trimming took 3 bases from V and 0 from J; bases not matched to a gene: 9. The germline V gene encodes CDR1 SEHNR and CDR2 FQNEAQ (reference sequence). The CDR3 consists of 17 residues. DNA of the CDR3: TGTGCCAGCAGCTTTAGGACGGGAGGAACTAGCACAGATACGCAGTATTTT. Protein product: CASSFRTGGTSTDTQYF.

The J gene is TRBJ2-5, the V gene TRBV15; 8 bases are shared with TRBD2. V was clipped by 1 base and J by 5 bases; unmatched bases: 12. Germline loops: CDR1 LNHNV, CDR2 YYDKDF (reference sequence). The CDR3 runs to 17 residues. Here the CDR3 DNA reads TGTGCCACCAGCAGAGGTGGGGCGGGAGGTGCCGGGGAGACCCAGTACTTC. Amino acid sequence: CATSRGGAGGAGETQYF.

V gene TRBV12-2 combines with J gene TRBJ2-3; the table's D gene call, TRBD2, was not cross checked with the DNA. TRBV12-2 is designated a pseudogene. CDR3 length: 20 residues. CDR3 in amino acids: CASRLVLELEWRAGADTQYF. In nucleotides, the CDR3 is TGTGCAAGTCGCTTAGTGCTAGAGTTAGAGTGGAGGGCCGGGGCAGATACGCAGTATTTT.

The CDR3: CASSSSGLAGGEQYF. Here the CDR3 DNA reads TGCGCCAGCAGTTCCTCCGGACTAGCGGGAGGCGAGCAGTACTTC. The chain carries TRBV5-1 and TRBJ2-7; TRBD2 matches 14 bases. Germline lookup yields CDR1 SGHRS and CDR2 YFSETQ. The CDR3 runs 15 residues. V was clipped by 5 bases and J by 6 bases; unmatched bases: 7.

This rearrangement joins TRBV19 to TRBJ1-5; tentative D call: TRBD1 (6 bases). CDR1 and CDR2 (germline): LNHDA, SQIVND (reference sequence). V dropped 2 bases and J dropped 3 bases, with 14 bases sitting between them. This CDR3 has 16 amino acids. The CDR3 coding sequence is TGTGCCAGTAGTATAAGGGCCGGGGGGCACAATCAGCCCCAGCATTTT. Residues: CASSIRAGGHNQPQHF. Together with reference TRBV19 and TRBJ1-5, the CDR3 gives the full variable domain: DGGITQSPKYLFRKEGQNVTLSCEQNLNHDAMYWYRQDPGQGLRLIYYSQIVNDFQKGDIAEGYSVSREKKESFPLTVTSAQKNPTAFYLCASSIRAGGHNQPQHFGDGTRLSIL.

This clone came up a few times. The chain uses TRBV9 and TRBJ2-7, with 8 bases identical to TRBD2. Germline-derived CDR1 and CDR2 are SGDLS and YYNGEE. The CDR3 is made up of 17 amino acids. The J segment lost 0 bases and the V segment lost 4 bases, leaving 12 bases of the junction unmatched. The CDR3 loop reads CASSLAGSGAVSYEQYF. The CDR3 nucleotides are TGTGCCAGCAGCCTAGCAGGTAGCGGGGCGGTCTCCTACGAGCAGTACTTC.

The sample holds a few counts of this clone. The V and J genes are TRBV5-6 and TRBJ1-3, with D unclear. The V gene's germline CDR1 is SGHDT and CDR2 YYEEEE. With 4 bases removed from V and 1 base from J, the gap between germline ends came to 12 bases. The CDR3 sequence is 15 residues long. Here the CDR3 DNA reads TGTGCCAGCAGCCAGGTGGTTACTTCTGGAAACACCATATATTTT. It specifies CASSQVVTSGNTIYF.

V gene TRBV7-9 combines with J gene TRBJ1-2; 8 bases align to TRBD1. V gave up 5 bases and J gave up 2 bases; unmatched junction bases: 7. The CDR3 totals 15 residues. CDR1 and CDR2 (germline): SEHNR, FQNEAQ (reference sequence). The DNA for the CDR3 is TGTGCCAGCAGCCTGGGACAGGCGGTAAACTATGGCTACACCTTC. Protein: CASSLGQAVNYGYTF. Together with reference TRBV7-9 and TRBJ1-2, the CDR3 gives the full variable domain: DTGVSQNPRHKITKRGQNVTFRCDPISEHNRLYWYRQTLGQGPEFLTYFQNEAQLEKSRLLSDRFSAERPKGSFSTLEIQRTEQGDSAMYLCASSLGQAVNYGYTFGSGTRLTVV.

This clone was seen a few times. V and J are TRBV6-2 or TRBV6-3 and TRBJ2-3, with 7 bases lining up with TRBD2. The CDR3 is 15 amino acids. V lost 4 bases to trimming and J lost 2 bases; unmatched junction nucleotides: 6. Germline CDR1 is MNHEY and CDR2 is SVGEGT. The CDR3 spells CASSSEREITDTQYF. The DNA for the CDR3 is TGTGCCAGCAGTTCCGAGCGGGAAATCACAGATACGCAGTATTTT.

This clone was recorded only once. V gene TRBV9 combines with J gene TRBJ2-6; 10 positions match TRBD1. Germline lookup yields CDR1 SGDLS and CDR2 YYNGEE. The CDR3 length is 17 residues. With 3 bases clipped from V and 0 bases from J, the junction kept 3 bases outside the gene matches. The CDR3 coding sequence is TGTGCCAGCAGCGGACAGGGGGCCGGCTCTGGGGCCAACGTCCTGACTTTC. Translated, it gives CASSGQGAGSGANVLTF.

CDR3 DNA sequence: TGTGCCAGCAGTTACCGCACAGGGACGTCGAACACTGAAGCTTTCTTT. Translation gives CASSYRTGTSNTEAFF. This chain joins TRBV6-5 and TRBJ1-1; a weak D match, TRBD1 (6 bases). Per the germline V gene, CDR1 is MNHEY and CDR2 is SVGAGI. Trimming removed 2 bases at V and 1 base at J, with 14 bases between. The CDR3 is made up of 16 amino acids.

V and J are TRBV7-8 and TRBJ1-3, with TRBD1 identical over 12 bases. J was trimmed by 4 bases and V by 5 bases; bases with no gene match: 15. CDR3 size: 19 residues. Per the germline V gene, CDR1 is SGHVS and CDR2 is FQNEAQ. CDR3 in amino acids: CASSPWDRGPNDLGNTIYF. CDR3 DNA: TGTGCCAGCAGCCCCTGGGACAGGGGGCCCAACGACCTGGGAAACACCATATATTTT.

This clone has a single count. The gene calls are TRBV24-1 and TRBJ2-3; 8 bases are shared with TRBD2. Trimming took 0 bases from V and 4 from J; bases not matched to a gene: 14. This CDR3 spans 19 amino acids. Germline CDR1 is KGHDR and CDR2 is SFDVKD. In DNA form, the CDR3 reads TGTGCCACCAGTGATTTGCAGGGCCGGGATCGGGGGGGGGCAGATACGCAGTATTTT. Protein product: CATSDLQGRDRGGADTQYF.

Only one count was recorded for this clone. The chain links TRBV6-5 to TRBJ2-7, with D possibly matching TRBD2 (6 bases). The length of the CDR3 is 14 residues. In germline, CDR1 is MNHEY, CDR2 SVGAGI. V lost 6 bases and J lost 0, with 12 bases in between. CDR3 sequence: CASSWGDYSYEQYF. Here the CDR3 DNA reads TGTGCCAGCAGCTGGGGGGATTACTCCTACGAGCAGTACTTC.

This clone was counted a few times. The rearrangement joins TRBV6-6 to TRBJ2-7; the match to TRBD1 covers 7 bases. The CDR3 extends over 15 amino acids. The germline V gene has CDR1 MNHNY and CDR2 SVGAGI (reference sequence). Germline trimming cut 6 bases from V and 4 bases from J; bases unmatched to any gene: 12. The CDR3 is CASSPMQGGAYEQYF. The CDR3 DNA sequence: TGTGCCAGCAGCCCCATGCAAGGGGGCGCATACGAGCAGTACTTC.

This clone came up a few times. J is TRBJ1-2 and V is TRBV5-4; TRBD1 matches at 8 bases. V was clipped by 1 base and J by 8 bases; unmatched bases: 7. The CDR3 is 14 amino acids. CDR1 SGHNT and CDR2 YYREEE come from the germline V gene (reference sequence). For the CDR3, the DNA is TGTGCCAGCAGCTTGCGGTCAGGGGGCACCGGCTACACCTTC. Residues: CASSLRSGGTGYTF. The complete variable domain, with remaining parts taken from reference TRBV5-4 and TRBJ1-2, reads ETGVTQSPTHLIKTRGQQVTLRCSSQSGHNTVSWYQQALGQGPQFIFQYYREEENGRGNFPPRFSGLQFPNYSSELNVNALELDDSALYLCASSLRSGGTGYTFGSGTRLTVV.

The chain employs TRBV7-3 and TRBJ2-3; TRBD2 agrees at 8 bases. This CDR3 contains 18 residues. Trimming took 5 bases from V and 4 from J; bases not matched to a gene: 17. Per germline, CDR1 SGHTA and CDR2 FQGTGA. In DNA form, the CDR3 reads TGTGCCAGCAGCCCCGCGGGTATAGCGGGATTTTTTGCAGATACGCAGTATTTT. Translated, it gives CASSPAGIAGFFADTQYF. Combining the CDR3 with reference TRBV7-3 and TRBJ2-3 gives the whole variable domain GAGVSQTPSNKVTEKGKYVELRCDPISGHTALYWYRQSLGQGPEFLIYFQGTGAADDSGLPNDRFFAVRPEGSVSTLKIQRTERGDSAVYLCASSPAGIAGFFADTQYFGPGTRLTVL.

The table lists this clone with a count of one. This rearrangement joins TRBV6-6 to TRBJ1-1; D perhaps matches TRBD1 (5 bases). The V and J ends lost 5 bases and 4 bases respectively, with 17 bases between them. CDR3 length: 15 amino acids. Per the germline V gene, CDR1 is MNHNY and CDR2 is SVGAGI (reference sequence). In nucleotides, the CDR3 is TGTGCCAGCAGTGGAACGGGACCCGGGAGCACTGAAGCTTTCTTT. Amino acid sequence: CASSGTGPGSTEAFF.

This rearrangement joins TRBV5-1 to TRBJ2-2, with TRBD2 matching 13 bases. The CDR3 loop spans 15 amino acids. Germline CDR1 SGHRS, CDR2 YFSETQ. J lost 6 bases, V lost 4 bases, and 3 bases had no gene match. The DNA for the CDR3 is TGCGCCAGCAGCCCGACTAGCGGGAGGTCCGGGGAGCTGTTTTTT. Amino acid sequence: CASSPTSGRSGELFF.

The rearrangement links TRBV3-1 (or the pseudogene TRBV3-2) to TRBJ2-7; D possibly corresponds to TRBD2 (5 bases). The germline V gene has CDR1 LGHDT and CDR2 YNNKEL (reference sequence). Trimming removed 4 bases at V and 0 bases at J, with 10 bases between. This CDR3 region has 14 residues. The CDR3 nucleotides are TGTGCCAGCAGCCTTCGGAGCGGCTCCTACGAGCAGTACTTC. It specifies CASSLRSGSYEQYF.

The gene calls are TRBV5-1 and TRBJ1-1; no firm D call. Deletions cut 2 bases from V and 0 bases from J, with 8 bases between. Germline V CDR1 and CDR2: SGHRS, YFSETQ. The CDR3 loop spans 14 amino acids. The CDR3 sequence is CASSFFSMNTEAFF. In DNA, the CDR3 is TGCGCCAGCAGCTTTTTTTCCATGAACACTGAAGCTTTCTTT.

The rearrangement joins TRBV10-3 to TRBJ1-1; unclear D gene. The CDR3 length is 12 residues. V shed 6 bases and J shed 5 bases, with 10 bases lying between them. CDR1 and CDR2 (germline): ENHRY, SYGVKD. CDR3 sequence (DNA): TGTGCCATCAGCGATGCGGGGACTGAAGCTTTCTTT. Protein: CAISDAGTEAFF.

The chain couples TRBV4-1 to TRBJ1-2; D is possibly TRBD1 (6 bases). Germline CDR1 is MGHRA and CDR2 is YSYEKL. V was shortened by 0 bases and J by 8 bases, with 13 bases between the two germline ends. The CDR3 is 14 amino acids. DNA of the CDR3: TGCGCCAGCAGCCAAGACGACAGGTTATGGGGCTACACCTTC. It encodes CASSQDDRLWGYTF.

The chain carries TRBV27 and TRBJ1-5; 7 bases align to TRBD1. The CDR3 runs 14 residues. Germline CDR1 is MNHEY and CDR2 is SMNVEV (reference sequence). V lost 5 bases and J lost 9; bases outside the gene matches: 10. CDR3 sequence reads: CASSRGQASLPQHF. The DNA for the CDR3 is TGTGCCAGCAGTCGCGGACAGGCCTCCCTGCCCCAGCATTTT.

This chain connects TRBV19 to TRBJ2-3; D is ambiguous. V dropped 5 bases and J dropped 3 bases, with 21 bases sitting between them. CDR1 LNHDA and CDR2 SQIVND come from the germline V gene (reference sequence). The CDR3 is made up of 17 amino acids. For the CDR3, the DNA is TGTGCCAGTAGTCGATCCCCCCAGGTATATGGGACAGATACGCAGTATTTT. As protein: CASSRSPQVYGTDTQYF.

CDR3 sequence: CASSYSPTGGNGYTF. CDR3 nucleotide sequence: TGTGCCAGCAGTTACTCGCCAACAGGGGGGAATGGCTACACCTTC. The chain couples TRBV6-5 to TRBJ1-2, with 8 bases aligning to TRBD1. Germline V gene data show CDR1 as MNHEY and CDR2 as SVGAGI. The length of the CDR3 is 15 residues. The junction had 6 bases not matched to a gene; V was cut back by 0 bases and J by 6 bases.

This clone was detected only once. A read error may account for a junction end that differs from germline. The chain employs TRBV27 and TRBJ2-1; 13 bases align to TRBD2. The CDR3 length is 13 residues. From germline, CDR1 is MNHEY and CDR2 SMNVEV (reference sequence). The CDR3 DNA follows: TGCACTAGCGGGAGGGATGTGGGCAATGAGCAGTTCTTC. The encoded protein is CTSGRDVGNEQFF.

The chain is built from TRBV29-1 and TRBJ2-2; a possible D gene is TRBD2 (6 bases). The CDR3 totals 14 residues. The V and J ends lost 2 bases and 5 bases respectively, with 12 bases between them. Germline V gene data show CDR1 as SQVTM and CDR2 as ANQGSEA. CDR3 loop: CSVEMGGRTGELFF. The CDR3 coding sequence is TGCAGCGTTGAAATGGGGGGAAGGACCGGGGAGCTGTTTTTT.

The chain employs TRBV6-1 and TRBJ1-2; possible D gene TRBD1, 5 bases. V dropped 3 bases and J dropped 5 bases, with 22 bases sitting between them. The germline CDR1 and CDR2 sequences are MNHNS and SASEGT. This CDR3 contains 17 residues. The CDR3 loop is CASSDPGVDGDRYGYTF. The DNA of the CDR3 is TGTGCCAGCAGTGACCCGGGGGTAGACGGGGATAGGTATGGCTACACCTTC.